Listed below are T cell receptor beta chains from one sample, sequenced in a study of shared clonotypes between healthy human individuals. Some clones are missing from TCRdb's copy, which holds only in-frame ones; the method was immunoSEQ multiplex PCR. This table holds 2 million to 2.5 million clones, roughly 94% found once. The sequenced sample was naive CD8+ T cells sorted from blood. All receptors derive from a man younger than 35 in good health. Both conserved end residues are part of each CDR3. Each record gives: J gene, V gene, D gene, CDR3 protein. A D gene is named only where the DNA matches it firmly.

J: TRBJ2-7; V: TRBV5-1; D: TRBD2; CDR3: CASSLDIAGENEQYF
J: TRBJ2-7; V: TRBV5-4; D: NA; CDR3: CASSSGGSPYEQYF
J: TRBJ1-1; V: TRBV27; D: NA; CDR3: CASRRYREVMNTEAFF
J: TRBJ1-1; V: TRBV6-5; D: NA; CDR3: CASTPGEGTEAFF
J: TRBJ2-7; V: TRBV9; D: NA; CDR3: CASSVGGNHEQYF
J: TRBJ1-2; V: TRBV9; D: NA; CDR3: CASSVEEGTDPYGYTF
J: TRBJ1-2; V: TRBV5-6; D: TRBD1; CDR3: CASSLGTGIYGYTF
J: TRBJ2-7; V: TRBV4-1; D: NA; CDR3: CASSPKFEGGYYEQYF
J: TRBJ1-1; V: TRBV4-1; D: NA; CDR3: CASREGGEFEAFF
J: TRBJ2-7; V: TRBV5-4; D: NA; CDR3: CASSQSGGSYEQYF
J: TRBJ1-2; V: TRBV27; D: NA; CDR3: CASSLGMPPNYGYTF
J: TRBJ2-7; V: TRBV11-2; D: TRBD1; CDR3: CASSGATGGYEQYF
J: TRBJ2-2; V: TRBV6-1; D: NA; CDR3: CASHEPNTGELFF
J: TRBJ2-3; V: TRBV5-5; D: NA; CDR3: CASSLSGKFSSQYF
J: TRBJ1-5; V: TRBV7-2; D: NA; CDR3: CASSFTGLIGNQPQHF
J: TRBJ1-1; V: TRBV5-4; D: NA; CDR3: CASRSGAMNTEAFF
J: TRBJ2-7; V: TRBV10-3; D: TRBD2; CDR3: CAISEAGDYEQYF
J: TRBJ1-3; V: TRBV7-9; D: TRBD1; CDR3: CASSLVDRGTGNTIYF
J: TRBJ1-6; V: TRBV7-9; D: NA; CDR3: CASSKTEYNSPLHF
J: TRBJ1-1; V: TRBV4-3; D: NA; CDR3: CASSQDNGGTNTEAFF
J: TRBJ2-4; V: TRBV29-1; D: NA; CDR3: CSVGPTGKNIQYF
J: TRBJ2-3; V: TRBV6-5; D: TRBD1; CDR3: CASRYGQGGTDTQYF
J: TRBJ2-1; V: TRBV7-8; D: NA; CDR3: CASSFSGTPSYNEQFF
J: TRBJ2-4; V: TRBV6-4; D: NA; CDR3: CASSDQGRAKNIQYF
J: TRBJ1-2; V: TRBV5-4; D: NA; CDR3: CASSLGGTNYGYTF
J: TRBJ1-3; V: TRBV7-3; D: TRBD1; CDR3: CASSIQGAGGNTIYF
J: TRBJ2-1; V: TRBV5-4; D: TRBD2; CDR3: CASSLISGRGVYNEQFF
J: TRBJ2-1; V: TRBV6-5; D: NA; CDR3: CASTTGTELNEQFF
J: TRBJ1-1; V: TRBV19; D: NA; CDR3: CASILSGTEAFF
J: TRBJ2-1; V: TRBV9; D: NA; CDR3: CASSPLGRENEQFF
J: TRBJ2-7; V: TRBV13; D: TRBD2; CDR3: CASSLGGGTYEQYF